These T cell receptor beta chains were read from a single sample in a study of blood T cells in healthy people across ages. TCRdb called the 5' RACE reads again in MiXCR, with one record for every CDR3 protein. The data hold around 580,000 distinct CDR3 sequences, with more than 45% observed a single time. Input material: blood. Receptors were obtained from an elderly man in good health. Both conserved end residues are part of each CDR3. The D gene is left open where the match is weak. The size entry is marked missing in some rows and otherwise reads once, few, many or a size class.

cdr3_aa: CATSREGANEKLFF
cdr3_nt: TGTGCCACCAGCAGAGAAGGGGCTAATGAAAAACTGTTTTTT
cdr3_length: 14
d_call: -
clone_size: -
j_call: TRBJ1-4
v_call: TRBV15

cdr3_aa: CASIYSIRTGVYF
cdr3_nt: TGTGCCAGCATTTACTCGATCAGGACAGGAGTGTACTTC
cdr3_length: 13
d_call: TRBD1
clone_size: -
j_call: TRBJ2-5
v_call: TRBV6-5

cdr3_aa: CASSLRGGPRYEQYF
cdr3_nt: TGTGCCAGCAGCTTACGCGGGGGGCCCCGCTACGAGCAGTACTTC
cdr3_length: 15
d_call: TRBD2
clone_size: -
j_call: TRBJ2-7
v_call: TRBV7-2

cdr3_aa: CASSSMGGDGELFF
cdr3_nt: TGTGCCAGCAGCTCAATGGGGGGGGACGGGGAGCTGTTTTTT
cdr3_length: 14
d_call: TRBD2
clone_size: -
j_call: TRBJ2-2
v_call: TRBV7-2

cdr3_aa: CASSLGALARGATYEQYF
cdr3_nt: TGTGCCAGCAGCTTAGGGGCCTTGGCGCGGGGGGCTACCTACGAGCAGTACTTC
cdr3_length: 18
d_call: TRBD2
clone_size: few
j_call: TRBJ2-7
v_call: TRBV7-2

cdr3_aa: CASSQDMGGFKQYF
cdr3_nt: TGCGCCAGCAGCCAAGACATGGGAGGTTTTAAGCAGTACTTC
cdr3_length: 14
d_call: -
clone_size: -
j_call: TRBJ2-5
v_call: TRBV4-3

cdr3_aa: CASSLASGQGALYGYTF
cdr3_nt: TGTGCCAGCAGCTTAGCTAGTGGACAGGGGGCTCTCTATGGCTACACCTTC
cdr3_length: 17
d_call: TRBD1
clone_size: few
j_call: TRBJ1-2
v_call: TRBV7-2

cdr3_aa: CASSLSRGAREKLFF
cdr3_nt: TGTGCCAGCAGCTTATCGCGGGGGGCGAGGGAAAAACTGTTTTTT
cdr3_length: 15
d_call: -
clone_size: -
j_call: TRBJ1-4
v_call: TRBV7-2

cdr3_aa: CASSLVGGGARSNIQYF
cdr3_nt: TGCGCCAGCAGCTTGGTTGGGGGAGGAGCCCGATCGAACATTCAGTACTTC
cdr3_length: 17
d_call: -
clone_size: few
j_call: TRBJ2-4
v_call: TRBV5-1

cdr3_aa: CSVGGRQGIETQYF
cdr3_nt: TGCAGCGTTGGTGGTCGACAGGGTATAGAGACCCAGTACTTC
cdr3_length: 14
d_call: TRBD1
clone_size: few
j_call: TRBJ2-5
v_call: TRBV29-1

cdr3_aa: CASSEWGENEQFF
cdr3_nt: TGTGCCAGCAGTGAATGGGGGGAGAATGAGCAGTTCTTC
cdr3_length: 13
d_call: -
clone_size: -
j_call: TRBJ2-1
v_call: TRBV25-1

cdr3_aa: CASSSGQHQYF
cdr3_nt: TGTGCCAGCAGCTCCGGTCAGCACCAGTACTTC
cdr3_length: 11
d_call: -
clone_size: few
j_call: TRBJ2-5
v_call: TRBV7-9

cdr3_aa: CASSYYGRQGSYEQYF
cdr3_nt: TGTGCCAGCAGTTACTATGGCCGGCAGGGCTCCTACGAGCAGTACTTC
cdr3_length: 16
d_call: -
clone_size: many
j_call: TRBJ2-7
v_call: TRBV6-5

cdr3_aa: CSTDRDYNEQFF
cdr3_nt: TGCAGCACTGATCGAGACTACAATGAGCAGTTCTTC
cdr3_length: 12
d_call: -
clone_size: -
j_call: TRBJ2-1
v_call: TRBV29-1

cdr3_aa: CSARERPGANSPPHF
cdr3_nt: TGCAGTGCTAGAGAGCGGCCAGGGGCTAATTCACCCCCCCACTTT
cdr3_length: 15
d_call: -
clone_size: -
j_call: TRBJ1-6
v_call: TRBV20-1

cdr3_aa: CAWRGRQGETQYF
cdr3_nt: TGTGCCTGGAGAGGAAGACAGGGGGAGACCCAGTACTTC
cdr3_length: 13
d_call: TRBD1
clone_size: -
j_call: TRBJ2-5
v_call: TRBV30

cdr3_aa: CASSPRAQRGGPSTDTQYF
cdr3_nt: TGTGCCAGCTCACCTCGGGCTCAGCGCGGGGGGCCTAGCACAGATACGCAGTATTTT
cdr3_length: 19
d_call: TRBD2
clone_size: -
j_call: TRBJ2-3
v_call: TRBV18

cdr3_aa: CASSWGQDYEQYF
cdr3_nt: TGTGCCAGCAGCTGGGGACAAGACTACGAGCAGTACTTC
cdr3_length: 13
d_call: -
clone_size: -
j_call: TRBJ2-7
v_call: TRBV5-5

cdr3_aa: CSARGDENYGYTF
cdr3_nt: TGCAGTGCTAGAGGGGACGAGAACTATGGCTACACCTTC
cdr3_length: 13
d_call: -
clone_size: -
j_call: TRBJ1-2
v_call: TRBV20-1

cdr3_aa: CASSLEVSAVQETQYF
cdr3_nt: TGTGCCAGCAGCTTAGAAGTATCAGCGGTCCAAGAGACCCAGTACTTC
cdr3_length: 16
d_call: -
clone_size: few
j_call: TRBJ2-5
v_call: TRBV7-8

cdr3_aa: CASSQRQGAGQPQHF
cdr3_nt: TGCGCCAGCAGCCAGAGACAGGGGGCGGGTCAGCCCCAGCATTTT
cdr3_length: 15
d_call: TRBD1
clone_size: -
j_call: TRBJ1-5
v_call: TRBV4-1

cdr3_aa: CASSFGGLAVAKNIQYF
cdr3_nt: TGTGCCAGCAGCTTCGGAGGACTAGCGGTAGCCAAAAACATTCAGTACTTC
cdr3_length: 17
d_call: TRBD2
clone_size: -
j_call: TRBJ2-4
v_call: TRBV7-2

cdr3_aa: CASSATTGGTEAFF
cdr3_nt: TGCGCCAGCAGCGCAACTACAGGGGGCACTGAAGCTTTCTTT
cdr3_length: 14
d_call: TRBD1
clone_size: few
j_call: TRBJ1-1
v_call: TRBV5-1

cdr3_aa: CASSLPSPVLHF
cdr3_nt: TGTGCCAGCAGTCTCCCTTCTCCCGTTCTCCACTTT
cdr3_length: 12
d_call: -
clone_size: -
j_call: TRBJ1-6
v_call: TRBV6-6

cdr3_aa: CSARGGLAANTGELFF
cdr3_nt: TGCAGTGCTAGGGGGGGACTAGCGGCGAACACCGGGGAGCTGTTTTTT
cdr3_length: 16
d_call: TRBD2
clone_size: -
j_call: TRBJ2-2
v_call: TRBV20-1

cdr3_aa: CASSPPWRRSSYEQYF
cdr3_nt: TGTGCCAGCTCACCACCCTGGCGCCGGAGCTCCTACGAGCAGTACTTC
cdr3_length: 16
d_call: -
clone_size: -
j_call: TRBJ2-7
v_call: TRBV18

cdr3_aa: CVSSRVQYEQYF
cdr3_nt: TGTGTCAGCAGCCGCGTGCAGTACGAGCAGTACTTC
cdr3_length: 12
d_call: -
clone_size: -
j_call: TRBJ2-7
v_call: TRBV7-2

cdr3_aa: CASSLTDYTYEQYF
cdr3_nt: TGTGCCAGCAGCTTGACAGATTATACTTACGAGCAGTACTTC
cdr3_length: 14
d_call: -
clone_size: -
j_call: TRBJ2-7
v_call: TRBV7-2

cdr3_aa: CSVEDRLTSGQNYGYTF
cdr3_nt: TGCAGCGTTGAAGACCGTTTGACCTCGGGGCAGAACTATGGCTACACCTTC
cdr3_length: 17
d_call: -
clone_size: -
j_call: TRBJ1-2
v_call: TRBV29-1

cdr3_aa: CASSYSLREKLFF
cdr3_nt: TGTGCCAGCAGTTACTCCCTGCGAGAAAAACTGTTTTTT
cdr3_length: 13
d_call: -
clone_size: few
j_call: TRBJ1-4
v_call: TRBV6-5

cdr3_aa: CASSYPPEFLNTIYF
cdr3_nt: TGTGCCAGCAGTTACCCCCCAGAGTTTTTGAACACCATATATTTT
cdr3_length: 15
d_call: -
clone_size: -
j_call: TRBJ1-3
v_call: TRBV6-6

cdr3_aa: CASSLWGQTEKLFF
cdr3_nt: TGTGCCAGCAGTTTGTGGGGTCAAACAGAAAAACTGTTTTTT
cdr3_length: 14
d_call: -
clone_size: -
j_call: TRBJ1-4
v_call: TRBV28

cdr3_aa: CASSFGGASYNEQFF
cdr3_nt: TGCGCCAGCAGCTTTGGTGGGGCCTCCTACAATGAGCAGTTCTTC
cdr3_length: 15
d_call: -
clone_size: -
j_call: TRBJ2-1
v_call: TRBV5-1

cdr3_aa: CASSPKYHCEQYF
cdr3_nt: TGTGCCAGCAGCCCCAAGTACCATTGTGAGCAGTACTTC
cdr3_length: 13
d_call: -
clone_size: -
j_call: TRBJ2-7
v_call: TRBV7-6

cdr3_aa: CASSRRTSGTLNEQYF
cdr3_nt: TGCGCCAGCAGCCGAAGGACTAGCGGGACCCTAAACGAGCAGTACTTC
cdr3_length: 16
d_call: TRBD2
clone_size: -
j_call: TRBJ2-7
v_call: TRBV5-1

cdr3_aa: CATSRDLGEATGELFF
cdr3_nt: TGTGCCACCAGCAGAGATCTCGGAGAGGCCACCGGGGAGCTGTTTTTT
cdr3_length: 16
d_call: -
clone_size: once
j_call: TRBJ2-2
v_call: TRBV15

cdr3_aa: CASSQDPSEKQFF
cdr3_nt: TGTGCCAGCAGCCAAGATCCTAGCGAGAAGCAGTTCTTC
cdr3_length: 13
d_call: -
clone_size: few
j_call: TRBJ2-1
v_call: TRBV4-2

cdr3_aa: CASSRGGTGETQYF
cdr3_nt: TGTGCCAGCAGCCGCGGTGGGACAGGGGAGACCCAGTACTTC
cdr3_length: 14
d_call: TRBD1
clone_size: few
j_call: TRBJ2-5
v_call: TRBV7-2

cdr3_aa: CASSIEGANVLTF
cdr3_nt: TGCGCCAGCAGCATCGAAGGGGCCAACGTCCTGACTTTC
cdr3_length: 13
d_call: -
clone_size: -
j_call: TRBJ2-6
v_call: TRBV5-1

cdr3_aa: CAIRTTQDEQFF
cdr3_nt: TGTGCCATCAGGACTACCCAGGATGAGCAGTTCTTC
cdr3_length: 12
d_call: -
clone_size: -
j_call: TRBJ2-1
v_call: TRBV10-3

cdr3_aa: CASSYSEGRQPQHF
cdr3_nt: TGTGCCAGCAGTTACTCGGAGGGTAGGCAGCCCCAGCATTTT
cdr3_length: 14
d_call: -
clone_size: many
j_call: TRBJ1-5
v_call: TRBV6-6